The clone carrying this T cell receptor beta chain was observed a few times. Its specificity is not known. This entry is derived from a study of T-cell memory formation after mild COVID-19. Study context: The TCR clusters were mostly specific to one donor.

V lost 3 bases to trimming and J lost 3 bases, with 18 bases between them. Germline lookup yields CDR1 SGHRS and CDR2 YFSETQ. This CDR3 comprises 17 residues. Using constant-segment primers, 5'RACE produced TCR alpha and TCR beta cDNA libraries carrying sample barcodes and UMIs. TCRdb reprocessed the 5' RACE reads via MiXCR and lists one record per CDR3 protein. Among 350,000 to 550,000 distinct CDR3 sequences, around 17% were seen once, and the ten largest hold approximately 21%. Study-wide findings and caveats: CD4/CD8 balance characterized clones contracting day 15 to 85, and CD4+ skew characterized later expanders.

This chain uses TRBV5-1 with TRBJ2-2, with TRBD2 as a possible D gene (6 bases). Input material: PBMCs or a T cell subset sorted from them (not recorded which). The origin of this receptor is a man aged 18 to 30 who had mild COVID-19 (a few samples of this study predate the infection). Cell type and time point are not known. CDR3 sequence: CASSSPGGTEYTGELFF. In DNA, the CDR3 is TGCGCCAGCAGCTCCCCAGGCGGGACGGAATACACCGGGGAGCTGTTTTTT.